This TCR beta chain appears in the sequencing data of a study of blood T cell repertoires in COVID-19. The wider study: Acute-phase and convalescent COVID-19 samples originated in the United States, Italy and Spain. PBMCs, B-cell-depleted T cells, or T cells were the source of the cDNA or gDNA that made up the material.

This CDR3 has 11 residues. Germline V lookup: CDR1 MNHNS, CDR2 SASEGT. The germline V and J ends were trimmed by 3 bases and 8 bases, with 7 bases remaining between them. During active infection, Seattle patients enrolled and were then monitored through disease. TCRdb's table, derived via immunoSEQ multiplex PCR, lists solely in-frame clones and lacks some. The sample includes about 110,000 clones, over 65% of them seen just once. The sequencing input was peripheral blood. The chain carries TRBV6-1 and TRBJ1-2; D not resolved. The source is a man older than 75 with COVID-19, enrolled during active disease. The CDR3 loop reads CASSESLGYTF. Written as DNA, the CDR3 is TGTGCCAGCAGTGAGAGCCTAGGCTACACCTTC.